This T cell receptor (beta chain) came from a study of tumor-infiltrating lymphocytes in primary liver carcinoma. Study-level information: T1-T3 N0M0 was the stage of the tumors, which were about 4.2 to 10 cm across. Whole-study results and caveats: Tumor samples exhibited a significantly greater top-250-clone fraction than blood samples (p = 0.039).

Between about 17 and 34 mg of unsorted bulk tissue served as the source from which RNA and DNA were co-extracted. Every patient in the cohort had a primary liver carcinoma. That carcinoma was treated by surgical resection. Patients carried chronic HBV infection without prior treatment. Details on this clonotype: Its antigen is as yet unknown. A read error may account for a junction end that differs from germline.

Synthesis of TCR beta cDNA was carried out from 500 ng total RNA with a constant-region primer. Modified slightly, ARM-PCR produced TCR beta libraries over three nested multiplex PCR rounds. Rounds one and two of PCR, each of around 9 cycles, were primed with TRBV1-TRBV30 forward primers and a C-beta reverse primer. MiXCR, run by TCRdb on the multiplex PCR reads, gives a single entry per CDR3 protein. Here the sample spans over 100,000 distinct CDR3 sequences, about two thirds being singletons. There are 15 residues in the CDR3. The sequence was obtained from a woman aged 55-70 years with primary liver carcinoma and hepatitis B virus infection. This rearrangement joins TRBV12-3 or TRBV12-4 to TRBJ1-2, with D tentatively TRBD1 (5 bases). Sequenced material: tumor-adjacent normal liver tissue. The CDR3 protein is CASSTQGRAVYDYTF. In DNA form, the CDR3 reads TGTGCCAGCAGTACCCAGGGCAGGGCCGTTTATGACTACACCTTC.